At least ten counts were recorded for the clone carrying this T cell receptor beta chain. A single record per CDR3 protein comes from TCRdb applying MiXCR to the reads. The repertoire holds 400,000 to 550,000 distinct CDR3 sequences, over 9% seen once, with roughly 10% in the top ten. The entry originates in a study of T cell repertoires in cytomegalovirus infection. Per germline, CDR1 SGHAT and CDR2 FQNNGV. This CDR3 spans 14 amino acids. Trimming cost V 6 bases and J 0 bases, with 10 bases left between them. Material: PBMCs. The source of this sequence is a human donor in good health (CMV status not recorded). Some clones in this sample may be carry-over from other donors' samples. The genes are TRBV11-2 and TRBJ2-3; maybe TRBD2 (5 bases). CDR3 amino acids: CASSPGLSTDTQYF. CDR3 DNA sequence: TGTGCCAGCAGTCCTGGACTTAGCACAGATACGCAGTATTTT.